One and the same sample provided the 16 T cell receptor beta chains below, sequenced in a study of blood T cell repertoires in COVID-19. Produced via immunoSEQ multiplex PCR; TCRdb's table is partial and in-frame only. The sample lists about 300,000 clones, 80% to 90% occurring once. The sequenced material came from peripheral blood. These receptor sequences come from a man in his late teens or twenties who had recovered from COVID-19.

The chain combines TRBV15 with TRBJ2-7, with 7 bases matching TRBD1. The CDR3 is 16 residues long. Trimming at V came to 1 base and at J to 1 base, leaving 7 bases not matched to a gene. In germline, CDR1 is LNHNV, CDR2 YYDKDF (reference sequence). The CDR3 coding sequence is TGTGCCACCAGCAGAGGACAGGGCGGTGAATCCTACGAGCAGTACTTC. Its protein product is CATSRGQGGESYEQYF. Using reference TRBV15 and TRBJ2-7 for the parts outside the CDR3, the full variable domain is DAMVIQNPRYQVTQFGKPVTLSCSQTLNHNVMYWYQQKSSQAPKLLFHYYDKDFNNEADTPDNFQSRRPNTSFCFLDIRSPGLGDTAMYLCATSRGQGGESYEQYFGPGTRLTVT.

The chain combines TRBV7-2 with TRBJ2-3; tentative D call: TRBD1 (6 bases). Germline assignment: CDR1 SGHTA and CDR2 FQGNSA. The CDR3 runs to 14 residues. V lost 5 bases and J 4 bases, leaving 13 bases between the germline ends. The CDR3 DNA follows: TGTGCCAGCAGCAACCGACAGGTCCCAGATACGCAGTATTTT. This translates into CASSNRQVPDTQYF.

CDR3 sequence reads: CASSLPAGDAQYF. The CDR3 DNA reads TGTGCCAGCTCTCTACCAGCGGGGGATGCGCAGTATTTT. The chain carries TRBV18 and TRBJ2-3; 8 nucleotides match TRBD2. V gave up 6 bases and J gave up 10 bases; unmatched junction bases: 9. Germline CDR1 KGHSH, CDR2 LQKENI. The CDR3 loop spans 13 amino acids. The variable domain in full, with the rest retrieved from reference TRBV18 and TRBJ2-3, is NAGVMQNPRHLVRRRGQEARLRCSPMKGHSHVYWYRQLPEEGLKFMVYLQKENIIDESGMPKERFSAEFPKEGPSILRIQQVVRGDSAAYFCASSLPAGDAQYFGPGTRLTVL.

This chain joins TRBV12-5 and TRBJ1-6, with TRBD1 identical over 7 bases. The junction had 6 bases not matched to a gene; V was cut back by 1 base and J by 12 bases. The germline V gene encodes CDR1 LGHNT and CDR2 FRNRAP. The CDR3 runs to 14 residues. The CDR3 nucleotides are TGTGCTAGTGGTTTGGACTCCCCAGGGGGACCCCTCCACTTT. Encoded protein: CASGLDSPGGPLHF. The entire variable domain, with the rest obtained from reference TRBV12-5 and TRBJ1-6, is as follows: DARVTQTPRHKVTEMGQEVTMRCQPILGHNTVFWYRQTMMQGLELLAYFRNRAPLDDSGMPKDRFSAEMPDATLATLKIQPSEPRDSAVYFCASGLDSPGGPLHFGNGTRLTVT.

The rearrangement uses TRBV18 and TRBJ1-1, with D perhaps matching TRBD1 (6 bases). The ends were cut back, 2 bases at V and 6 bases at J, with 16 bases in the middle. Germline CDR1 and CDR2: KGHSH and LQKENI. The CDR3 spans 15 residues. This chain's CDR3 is CASSPTTSGDAEAFF. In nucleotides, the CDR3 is TGTGCCAGCTCACCAACGACCTCAGGGGACGCTGAAGCTTTCTTT.

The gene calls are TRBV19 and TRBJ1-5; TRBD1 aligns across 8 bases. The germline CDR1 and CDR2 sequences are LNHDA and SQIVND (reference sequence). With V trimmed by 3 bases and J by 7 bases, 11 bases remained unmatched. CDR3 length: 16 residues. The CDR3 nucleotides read TGTGCCAGTAGTATTTGGTGGGCAGGGGGCGACCAGCCCCAGCATTTT. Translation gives CASSIWWAGGDQPQHF.

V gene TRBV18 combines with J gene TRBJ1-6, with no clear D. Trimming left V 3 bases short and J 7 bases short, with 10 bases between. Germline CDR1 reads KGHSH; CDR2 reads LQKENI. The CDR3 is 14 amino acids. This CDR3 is CASSPMGENSPLHF. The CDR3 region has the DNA TGTGCCAGCTCACCGATGGGCGAAAATTCACCCCTCCACTTT.

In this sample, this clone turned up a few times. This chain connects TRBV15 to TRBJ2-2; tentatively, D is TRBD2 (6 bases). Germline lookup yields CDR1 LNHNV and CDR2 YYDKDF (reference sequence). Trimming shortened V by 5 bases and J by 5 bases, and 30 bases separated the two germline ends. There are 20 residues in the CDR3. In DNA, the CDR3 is TGTGCCACCAGCGCAGAGCCATCCGGGACTTTGGAGCTGCTTACCGGGGAGCTGTTTTTT. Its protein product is CATSAEPSGTLELLTGELFF.

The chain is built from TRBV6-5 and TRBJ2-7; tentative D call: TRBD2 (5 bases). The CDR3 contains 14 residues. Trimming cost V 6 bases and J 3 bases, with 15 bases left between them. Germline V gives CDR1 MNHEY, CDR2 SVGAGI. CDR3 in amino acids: CASSLQPGDYEQYF. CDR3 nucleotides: TGTGCCAGCAGCTTACAGCCCGGGGACTACGAGCAGTACTTC.

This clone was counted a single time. CDR3 loop: CASSVPTGASTDTQYF. DNA for the CDR3: TGTGCCAGCAGCGTCCCCACAGGGGCAAGCACAGATACGCAGTATTTT. V is TRBV9 and J is TRBJ2-3, with 7 bases lining up with TRBD1. Germline CDR1 reads SGDLS; CDR2 reads YYNGEE. V lost 2 bases to trimming and J lost 0 bases; unmatched junction nucleotides: 6. CDR3 length: 16 amino acids. Based on the CDR3 plus reference TRBV9 and TRBJ2-3, the full variable domain is DSGVTQTPKHLITATGQRVTLRCSPRSGDLSVYWYQQSLDQGLQFLIQYYNGEERAKGNILERFSAQQFPDLHSELNLSSLELGDSALYFCASSVPTGASTDTQYFGPGTRLTVL.

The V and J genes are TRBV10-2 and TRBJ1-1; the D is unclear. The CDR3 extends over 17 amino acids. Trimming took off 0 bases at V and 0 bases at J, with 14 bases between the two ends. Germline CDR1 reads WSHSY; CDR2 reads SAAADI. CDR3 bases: TGCGCCAGCAGTGAGTCGAGACACCGAGGGATGAACACTGAAGCTTTCTTT. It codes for CASSESRHRGMNTEAFF.

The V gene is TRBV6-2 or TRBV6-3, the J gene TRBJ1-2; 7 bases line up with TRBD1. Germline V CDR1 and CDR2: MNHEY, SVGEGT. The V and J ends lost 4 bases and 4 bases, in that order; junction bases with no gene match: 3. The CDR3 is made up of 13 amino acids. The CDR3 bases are TGTGCCAGCAGTTCGACAGGGACCTATGGCTACACCTTC. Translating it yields CASSSTGTYGYTF.

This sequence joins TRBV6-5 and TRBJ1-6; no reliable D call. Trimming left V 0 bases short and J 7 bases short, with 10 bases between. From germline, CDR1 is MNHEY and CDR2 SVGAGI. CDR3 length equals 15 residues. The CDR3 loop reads CASSYSVELNSPLHF. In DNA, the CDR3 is TGTGCCAGCAGTTACTCTGTGGAGCTGAATTCACCCCTCCACTTT.

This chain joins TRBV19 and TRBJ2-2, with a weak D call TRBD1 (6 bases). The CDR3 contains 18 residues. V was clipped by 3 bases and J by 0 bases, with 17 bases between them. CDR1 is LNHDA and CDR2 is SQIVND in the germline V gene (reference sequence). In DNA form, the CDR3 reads TGTGCCAGTAGTATTCCGGCCTCGGCAGGGGCGAACACCGGGGAGCTGTTTTTT. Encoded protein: CASSIPASAGANTGELFF.

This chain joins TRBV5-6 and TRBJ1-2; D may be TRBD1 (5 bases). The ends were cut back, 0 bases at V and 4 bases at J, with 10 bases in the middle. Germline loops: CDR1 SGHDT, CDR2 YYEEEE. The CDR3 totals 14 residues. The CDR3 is CASSLDRLIYGYTF. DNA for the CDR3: TGTGCCAGCAGCTTGGACAGGTTGATCTATGGCTACACCTTC.

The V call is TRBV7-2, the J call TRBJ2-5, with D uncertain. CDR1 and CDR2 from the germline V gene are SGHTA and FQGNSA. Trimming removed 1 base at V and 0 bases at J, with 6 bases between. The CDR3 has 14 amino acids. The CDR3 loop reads CASSLGRYQETQYF. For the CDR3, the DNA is TGTGCCAGCAGCTTAGGGCGGTACCAAGAGACCCAGTACTTC.